This T cell receptor beta chain was obtained from a study of technical replicates of blood from four donors. The germline V gene encodes CDR1 MDHEN and CDR2 SYDVKM. This CDR3 contains 13 residues. The V end lost 2 bases, the J end lost 7 bases, and 11 bases lay between the germline ends. Sequencing was performed with immunoSEQ multiplex PCR; in TCRdb, only in-frame clones are kept and a portion is missing. The sample consists of 75,000 to 95,000 clones, 80% to 95% of them appearing once. The sample was T cells isolated from PBMCs. The V and J genes are TRBV28 and TRBJ1-1; D might be TRBD1 (5 bases). This sequence was found in a human donor in good health. CDR3 DNA sequence: TGTGCCAGCAGTTTAGATGGGGGGATTGAAGCTTTCTTT. This codes for CASSLDGGIEAFF.